The clone carrying this T cell receptor (beta chain) came up a few times. Its specificity is unknown. These data originate in a study of beta chain features in type 1 diabetes. Study-wide points: All four CD4+ subsets from Type 1 diabetes patients carried moderately but significantly shorter TCRB CDR3s. In the patient group, naive, central memory and Treg TCRB repertoires seemed more alike than in the healthy donor group.

cDNA synthesis used the whole RNA isolate, giving expressed TCRB sequences. Some clones are missing from TCRdb's copy, which holds only in-frame ones; the method was immunoSEQ multiplex PCR. This sample has hundreds of thousands of clones, with roughly a sixth found just once. The receptor was derived from a man between 18 and 29 years old in good health. Source material: naive CD4+ T cells from blood.

CDR3 region: CASSPKGSGRLGGGQFF. In DNA form, the CDR3 reads TGTGCCAGCAGCCCGAAGGGTAGCGGGAGACTCGGTGGTGGGCAGTTCTTC. The rearrangement uses TRBV5-4 and TRBJ2-1; TRBD2 matches 9 bases. The length of the CDR3 is 17 residues. Trimming removed 4 bases from V and 12 bases from J; junction bases left unmatched: 20. Germline V gene lookup returns CDR1 SGHNT and CDR2 YYREEE (reference sequence).